The 15 T cell receptor beta chains below all came from one sample that was sequenced in a study of T cell repertoires in cytomegalovirus infection. Each CDR3 protein is one row after TCRdb ran MiXCR on the reads. This sample has under 250,000 distinct CDR3 sequences; about 12% occur once, and the top ten carry approximately 1.6%. Sequenced: PBMCs. Every receptor here comes from a human donor in good health (CMV status not recorded). Some clones in this sample may be carry-over from other donors' samples.

This clonotype was seen ten or more times. The chain has TRBV7-2 and TRBJ2-1; no clear D gene. V shed 1 base and J shed 2 bases, with 9 bases lying between them. Per germline, CDR1 SGHTA and CDR2 FQGNSA. CDR3 length: 15 amino acids. CDR3 bases: TGTGCCAGCAGCTTAGTCGGGCCAACCTACAATGAGCAGTTCTTC. It is translated as CASSLVGPTYNEQFF.

The sample holds many counts of this clonotype. The chain couples TRBV12-3 or TRBV12-4 to TRBJ2-2; a possible D gene is TRBD2 (5 bases). Trimming took 6 bases from V and 0 from J, leaving 8 bases between them. The CDR3 runs to 14 residues. The CDR3 sequence: CASREAANTGELFF. CDR3 nucleotides: TGTGCCAGCAGGGAGGCAGCGAACACCGGGGAGCTGTTTTTT.

This clonotype was seen at least ten times. The chain is built from TRBV7-2 and TRBJ1-1, with D maybe TRBD1 (6 bases). This CDR3 is built from 15 residues. The ends were cut back, 2 bases at V and 3 bases at J, with 13 bases in the middle. Per germline, CDR1 SGHTA and CDR2 FQGNSA. The CDR3 nucleotides read TGTGCCAGCAGCTTATCCCAGGGGAGGGACACTGAAGCTTTCTTT. Amino acids: CASSLSQGRDTEAFF.

This clonotype was found many times. The chain combines TRBV7-2 with TRBJ1-2; D gene unclear. There are 15 residues in the CDR3. CDR1 SGHTA and CDR2 FQGNSA come from the germline V gene. The germline V and J ends were trimmed by 5 bases and 0 bases, with 13 bases remaining between them. The CDR3 loop reads CASSLGGSTNYGYTF. For the CDR3, the DNA is TGTGCCAGCAGCCTTGGTGGCAGTACTAACTATGGCTACACCTTC.

In this sample, this clonotype turned up once. Here the CDR3 reads CASTRPNSPLHF. In DNA, the CDR3 is TGTGCCAGCACCCGCCCGAATTCACCCCTCCACTTT. The chain couples TRBV6-2 or TRBV6-3 to TRBJ1-6; no clear D gene. V was cut by 7 bases and J by 7 bases, with 8 bases left in between. This CDR3 region has 12 residues. From germline, CDR1 is MNHEY and CDR2 SVGEGT.

In this sample, this clonotype turned up many times. The CDR3 is CASSPFPLAGGTGANVLTF. CDR3 DNA sequence: TGTGCCAGCAGCCCGTTCCCACTAGCGGGAGGTACCGGGGCCAACGTCCTGACTTTC. This chain uses TRBV7-3 with TRBJ2-6; 12 nucleotides line up with TRBD2. Trimming took 5 bases from V and 4 from J; bases not matched to a gene: 12. CDR3 length equals 19 residues. Germline CDR1 SGHTA, CDR2 FQGTGA. The full variable domain, completed using reference TRBV7-3 and TRBJ2-6, is GAGVSQTPSNKVTEKGKYVELRCDPISGHTALYWYRQSLGQGPEFLIYFQGTGAADDSGLPNDRFFAVRPEGSVSTLKIQRTERGDSAVYLCASSPFPLAGGTGANVLTFGAGSRLTVL.

This clonotype has at least ten counts. The rearrangement joins TRBV11-1 to TRBJ2-3, with D possibly matching TRBD2 (6 bases). V dropped 5 bases and J dropped 4 bases, with 13 bases sitting between them. CDR1 is SGHAT, CDR2 FQDESV, per germline (reference sequence). This CDR3 region has 14 residues. This chain's CDR3 is CASSLVEGSDTQYF. In nucleotides, the CDR3 is TGTGCCAGCAGCCTAGTGGAGGGGTCAGATACGCAGTATTTT.

In its sample, this clonotype was seen many times. The V call is TRBV7-2, the J call TRBJ2-7; a weak D match, TRBD1 (6 bases). This CDR3 contains 14 residues. The germline V and J ends were trimmed by 5 bases and 6 bases, with 17 bases remaining between them. The germline V gene has CDR1 SGHTA and CDR2 FQGNSA. CDR3 protein: CASSTTGRGGEQYF. CDR3 nucleotide sequence: TGTGCCAGCAGCACAACCGGTCGAGGGGGCGAGCAGTACTTC.

The rearrangement joins TRBV5-1 to TRBJ2-4; D is unresolved. Looked up from germline, CDR1 is SGHRS and CDR2 is YFSETQ. The CDR3 length is 15 residues. V was cut by 1 base and J by 1 base, with 9 bases left in between. CDR3: CASSLTVNAKNIQYF. In DNA, the CDR3 is TGCGCCAGCAGCTTGACAGTAAATGCCAAAAACATTCAGTACTTC. The full variable domain, its missing parts supplied by reference TRBV5-1 and TRBJ2-4, is KAGVTQTPRYLIKTRGQQVTLSCSPISGHRSVSWYQQTPGQGLQFLFEYFSETQRNKGNFPGRFSGRQFSNSRSEMNVSTLELGDSALYLCASSLTVNAKNIQYFGAGTRLSVL.

V gene TRBV7-2 combines with J gene TRBJ2-1, with 8 positions matching TRBD2. V lost 8 bases to trimming and J lost 2 bases; unmatched junction nucleotides: 17. Germline CDR1 and CDR2: SGHTA and FQGNSA. This CDR3 comprises 18 residues. For the CDR3, the DNA is TGTGCCAGCTCCCCGGTTCGGATGCGGGGGGCTACCTACAATGAGCAGTTCTTC. Its protein product is CASSPVRMRGATYNEQFF.

Many counts were recorded for this clonotype. V and J are TRBV6-2 or TRBV6-3 and TRBJ2-4; 9 bases agree with TRBD1. The germline V gene encodes CDR1 MNHEY and CDR2 SVGEGT. The ends lost 1 base at V and 4 bases at J; junction bases unmatched: 8. The CDR3 covers 17 residues. CDR3 residues: CASSYFAGQGSKNIQYF. The CDR3 DNA sequence: TGTGCCAGCAGTTACTTTGCCGGACAGGGGTCAAAAAACATTCAGTACTTC.

This clonotype was observed at least ten times. The chain recombines TRBV28 with TRBJ2-3; the match to TRBD2 covers 13 bases. Per the germline V gene, CDR1 is MDHEN and CDR2 is SYDVKM. J gave up 9 bases and V 5 bases, and 5 bases lay outside the gene matches. This CDR3 has 14 residues. CDR3 in DNA: TGTGCCAGCAGTACCCCGGGACTAGCGGGAACGCAGTATTTT. Amino acid sequence: CASSTPGLAGTQYF.

This clonotype was counted between two and nine times. V is TRBV7-8 and J is TRBJ2-2, with D maybe TRBD2 (5 bases). V was trimmed by 3 bases and J by 7 bases, leaving 12 bases between them. This CDR3 is 14 amino acids long. The V gene's germline CDR1 is SGHVS and CDR2 FQNEAQ. The CDR3 loop is CASSFLGSGGELFF. Written as DNA, the CDR3 is TGTGCCAGCAGCTTTCTAGGGAGTGGCGGGGAGCTGTTTTTT.

This clonotype has ten or more counts. The chain employs TRBV4-3 and TRBJ2-6; TRBD1 is a possible D gene (6 bases). The CDR3 is 16 residues long. Germline V lookup: CDR1 LGHNA, CDR2 YSLEER. Trimming pared 4 bases from V and 1 base from J, leaving 11 bases between. DNA for the CDR3: TGCGCCAGCAGCCTCAGCAGGGGATCTGGGGCCAACGTCCTGACTTTC. It encodes CASSLSRGSGANVLTF.

At least ten counts were recorded for this clonotype. V gene TRBV15 combines with J gene TRBJ2-3, with 7 bases that match TRBD2. The V and J ends lost 1 base and 1 base, in that order; junction bases with no gene match: 2. Germline CDR1 is LNHNV and CDR2 is YYDKDF (reference sequence). The CDR3 extends over 15 amino acids. DNA for the CDR3: TGTGCCACCAGCAGAGGCGGGGGAGGCACAGATACGCAGTATTTT. This sequence encodes CATSRGGGGTDTQYF.